A single sample gave rise to the 18 T cell receptor beta chains below, sequenced in a study of beta chain features in type 1 diabetes. Study-level points and caveats: Shorter TCRB CDR3s, moderately but significantly so, marked every one of the four CD4+ subsets in Type 1 diabetes patients.

No antigen has been identified for these receptors. The isolated RNA, all of it, was reverse transcribed, so expressed TCRB transcripts were what got sequenced. The method was immunoSEQ multiplex PCR; TCRdb's version includes in-frame clones alone and lacks a portion of them. The profile shows roughly 100,000 clones, 25% to 35% of them singletons. Sample: central memory CD4+ T cells from blood. These receptors all come from a woman between 18 and 30 years old with type 1 diabetes.

The chain has TRBV30 and TRBJ1-1; D is unresolved. This CDR3 has 13 residues. The germline V gene encodes CDR1 GTSNPN and CDR2 SVGIG (reference sequence). The V end lost 3 bases, the J end lost 0 bases, and 8 bases lay between the germline ends. CDR3: CAWREGLNTEAFF. The CDR3 DNA reads TGTGCCTGGAGGGAGGGTTTGAACACTGAAGCTTTCTTT.

This clone occurred a few times. The V and J genes are TRBV9 and TRBJ2-5; D gene uncertain. CDR3 length: 12 amino acids. V was clipped by 2 bases and J by 3 bases, with 5 bases between them. The germline gives CDR1 SGDLS, CDR2 YYNGEE. The CDR3 nucleotides read TGTGCCAGCAGCGTTCGGGAAGAGACCCAGTACTTC. Its protein is CASSVREETQYF.

The CDR3, as DNA: TGTGCCAGCAGCCAAGGGACTAGCGGGAGAACAACCGGGGAGCTGTTTTTT. This translates into CASSQGTSGRTTGELFF. The rearrangement links TRBV4-2 to TRBJ2-2, with TRBD2 matching over 13 bases. Unmatched junction bases numbered 4, after V lost 1 base and J lost 5 bases. The CDR3 is 17 residues long. Germline loops: CDR1 LGHNA, CDR2 YNFKEQ.

This clone was counted a few times. The chain is built from TRBV9 and TRBJ2-1; 11 bases are shared with TRBD2. J lost 10 bases, V lost 2 bases, and 5 bases had no gene match. Germline CDR1 is SGDLS and CDR2 is YYNGEE. CDR3 size: 14 residues. The CDR3 loop is CASSVASGRNEQFF. In DNA, the CDR3 is TGTGCCAGCAGCGTGGCTAGCGGGAGGAACGAGCAGTTCTTC.

V and J are TRBV2 and TRBJ2-2, with 11 positions matching TRBD2. The CDR3 consists of 17 residues. The germline CDR1 and CDR2 sequences are SNHLY and FYNNEI. Trimming cost V 2 bases and J 1 base; bases outside gene matches: 3. The CDR3 DNA follows: TGTGCCAGCAGTGAACGAGGGACTAGCGGGAACACCGGGGAGCTGTTTTTT. Translating it yields CASSERGTSGNTGELFF.

This clone was counted only a few times. This chain links TRBV9 with TRBJ2-5; 10 nucleotides align to TRBD1. CDR1 is SGDLS, CDR2 YYNGEE, per germline. The CDR3 runs to 16 residues. V was clipped by 3 bases and J by 5 bases; unmatched bases: 10. CDR3 protein: CASSADRGKERETQYF. Written as DNA, the CDR3 is TGTGCCAGCAGCGCGGACAGGGGGAAGGAGAGGGAGACCCAGTACTTC. Drawing the rest from reference TRBV9 and TRBJ2-5, the complete variable domain is DSGVTQTPKHLITATGQRVTLRCSPRSGDLSVYWYQQSLDQGLQFLIQYYNGEERAKGNILERFSAQQFPDLHSELNLSSLELGDSALYFCASSADRGKERETQYFGPGTRLLVL.

A few counts support this clone. This chain joins TRBV13 and TRBJ1-1; 8 nucleotides agree with TRBD1. CDR3 length equals 13 residues. V shed 1 base and J 7 bases; nucleotides not matched to a gene: 2. CDR1 is PRHDT, CDR2 FYEKMQ, per germline (reference sequence). CDR3 residues: CASSLEQGDEAFF. DNA for the CDR3: TGTGCCAGCAGCTTAGAACAGGGGGATGAAGCTTTCTTT.

This chain joins TRBV5-4 and TRBJ2-1, with 7 bases matching TRBD1. V was clipped by 5 bases and J by 8 bases; unmatched bases: 7. This CDR3 has 13 amino acids. Germline V gene data show CDR1 as SGHNT and CDR2 as YYREEE (reference sequence). The CDR3: CASRSQGVDEQFF. In DNA form, the CDR3 reads TGTGCCAGCAGGTCGCAGGGGGTGGATGAGCAGTTCTTC.

The chain carries TRBV19 and TRBJ1-1; D may be TRBD1 (5 bases). There are 14 residues in the CDR3. Germline-derived CDR1 and CDR2 are LNHDA and SQIVND (reference sequence). The ends were cut back, 4 bases at V and 5 bases at J, with 14 bases in the middle. CDR3 amino acids: CASSRRREGTEAFF. For the CDR3, the DNA is TGTGCCAGTAGTAGACGCAGGGAGGGAACTGAAGCTTTCTTT.

The chain couples TRBV28 to TRBJ2-7; D is perhaps TRBD1 (6 bases). CDR1 and CDR2 from the germline V gene are MDHEN and SYDVKM. The CDR3 runs 15 residues. V lost 0 bases and J 3 bases, leaving 12 bases between the germline ends. CDR3 sequence: CASSLWGALVYEQYF. In DNA, the CDR3 is TGTGCCAGCAGTTTATGGGGGGCGTTAGTCTACGAGCAGTACTTC.

This clone has just a few counts. The chain links TRBV10-3 to TRBJ1-1; D possibly corresponds to TRBD1 (5 bases). Germline V gene sequence: CDR1 ENHRY, CDR2 SYGVKD. V dropped 2 bases and J dropped 5 bases, with 9 bases sitting between them. The CDR3 covers 13 residues. The CDR3 loop reads CAISETAGTEAFF. The CDR3, as DNA: TGTGCCATCAGTGAGACCGCAGGGACTGAAGCTTTCTTT.

This clone was observed a handful of times. J is TRBJ1-1 and V is TRBV28; 8 bases match TRBD1. J lost 1 base, V lost 3 bases, and 4 bases had no gene match. The CDR3 contains 15 residues. CDR1 is MDHEN and CDR2 is SYDVKM in the germline V gene. The CDR3 reads CASSLGTGPNTEAFF. CDR3 coding DNA: TGTGCCAGCAGTTTGGGGACAGGACCGAACACTGAAGCTTTCTTT.

The chain has TRBV29-1 and TRBJ2-2; 8 nucleotides match TRBD2. The CDR3 length is 15 residues. The germline gives CDR1 SQVTM, CDR2 ANQGSEA. J lost 5 bases, V lost 6 bases, and 11 bases had no gene match. DNA of the CDR3: TGCAGCGTAACTACTAGGCCGGGGGGGACCGGGGAGCTGTTTTTT. Its protein product is CSVTTRPGGTGELFF.

The chain couples TRBV27 to TRBJ2-7; the match to TRBD2 covers 12 bases. Germline V gene lookup returns CDR1 MNHEY and CDR2 SMNVEV (reference sequence). The length of the CDR3 is 16 residues. V lost 4 bases, J lost 1 base, and 5 bases stayed unmatched. The CDR3 nucleotides are TGTGCCAGCAGTTCGAGACTAGCGGGAGATTCCTACGAGCAGTACTTC. As protein: CASSSRLAGDSYEQYF.

The chain carries TRBV9 and TRBJ1-4; weak D call: TRBD1 (5 bases). Germline V gene data show CDR1 as SGDLS and CDR2 as YYNGEE. Trimming removed 7 bases at V and 2 bases at J, with 18 bases between. The CDR3 is 16 residues long. The CDR3 sequence is CASGGTAVQTNEKLFF. CDR3 in DNA: TGTGCCAGCGGGGGGACCGCTGTCCAGACTAATGAAAAACTGTTTTTT.

The rearrangement links TRBV18 to TRBJ2-3; 8 bases map to TRBD2. Per the germline V gene, CDR1 is KGHSH and CDR2 is LQKENI. The CDR3 extends over 15 amino acids. Germline trimming cut 1 base from V and 4 bases from J; bases unmatched to any gene: 4. The CDR3 reads CASSPQAGGADTQYF. As DNA, the CDR3 is TGTGCCAGCTCACCACAGGCGGGAGGCGCAGATACGCAGTATTTT.

V and J are TRBV11-2 and TRBJ2-5, with 12 bases fitting TRBD2. V shed 2 bases and J 6 bases; nucleotides not matched to a gene: 4. The germline V gene has CDR1 SGHAT and CDR2 FQNNGV. This CDR3 has 15 residues. The CDR3 coding sequence is TGTGCCAGCAGCTTAACTACTAGCGGGGGGAAGACCCAGTACTTC. It encodes CASSLTTSGGKTQYF. The full variable domain, in which reference TRBV11-2 and TRBJ2-5 provide the parts outside the CDR3, is EAGVAQSPRYKIIEKRQSVAFWCNPISGHATLYWYQQILGQGPKLLIQFQNNGVVDDSQLPKDRFSAERLKGVDSTLKIQPAKLEDSAVYLCASSLTTSGGKTQYFGPGTRLLVL.

The sample holds a few counts of this clone. The chain carries TRBV5-6 and TRBJ1-2; TRBD1 aligns across 10 bases. CDR1 is SGHDT, CDR2 YYEEEE, per germline. The CDR3 runs to 15 residues. The V segment lost 2 bases and the J segment 7 bases; nucleotides outside the gene matches: 8. CDR3 sequence reads: CASSFTAGDRGGYTF. In nucleotides, the CDR3 is TGTGCCAGCAGCTTTACCGCCGGGGACAGGGGTGGCTACACCTTC.